The rows below give T cell receptor beta chains drawn from one sample of a study of siplizumab effects on memory and regulatory T cells. Here immunoSEQ multiplex PCR was the method, and the copy in TCRdb shows in-frame clones only, minus some. Among about 63,000 clones, 83% were seen once, and the ten largest hold approximately 3.8%. Sequenced sample: memory CD4+ T cells sorted from blood. Receptors were obtained from a human donor in good health. Each CDR3 is given with its conserved first and last residue. The D gene is left open where the match is weak. Only some rows state a clone size, as once, few, many or a class for expanded clones.

size,J,V,D,CDR3,DNA
-,TRBJ1-2,TRBV6-5,-,CASKNGLNPNYGYTF,TGTGCCAGCAAGAACGGGCTTAACCCTAACTATGGCTACACCTTC
-,TRBJ1-4,TRBV19,-,CASTPSGADNEKLFF,TGTGCCAGTACCCCCTCCGGGGCAGATAATGAAAAACTGTTTTTT
-,TRBJ2-1,TRBV10-3,TRBD2,CAISGVAGDSYNEQFF,TGTGCCATCAGTGGTGTAGCGGGGGACTCCTACAATGAGCAGTTCTTC
-,TRBJ2-7,TRBV11-2,-,CASRSAYEQYF,TGTGCCAGCAGGTCAGCCTACGAGCAGTACTTC
-,TRBJ2-7,TRBV6-1,-,CATEGPAYEQYF,TGTGCCACGGAGGGACCCGCGTACGAGCAGTACTTC
-,TRBJ2-7,TRBV14,TRBD1,CASSLPGTGLYEQYF,TGTGCCAGCAGCCTACCCGGGACAGGCCTCTACGAGCAGTACTTC
-,TRBJ2-5,TRBV19,-,CASSISREETQYF,TGTGCCAGTAGTATAAGCAGGGAGGAGACCCAGTACTTC
-,TRBJ1-5,TRBV4-1,-,CASSQGKGQGKGNQPQHF,TGCGCCAGCAGCCAAGGAAAGGGGCAGGGGAAAGGCAATCAGCCCCAGCATTTT
-,TRBJ1-6,TRBV28,-,CATRAGSSYNSPLHF,TGTGCCACCAGGGCGGGGAGCTCCTATAATTCACCCCTCCACTTT
-,TRBJ2-5,TRBV5-6,TRBD1,CASSVTGPETQYF,TGTGCCAGCAGCGTGACAGGGCCGGAGACCCAGTACTTC
-,TRBJ2-3,TRBV9,TRBD2,CASSVTSGVTDTQYF,TGTGCCAGCAGCGTGACTAGCGGGGTCACAGATACGCAGTATTTT
-,TRBJ2-3,TRBV6-1,TRBD2,CASSEGGGRTDTQYF,TGTGCCAGCAGTGAGGGCGGGGGTCGCACAGATACGCAGTATTTT
-,TRBJ2-7,TRBV5-1,-,CASSLGQVGARNGEQYF,TGCGCCAGCAGCTTGGGTCAGGTAGGGGCCCGAAACGGGGAGCAGTACTTC
-,TRBJ1-5,TRBV19,TRBD1,CASSIWGTGDRLNQPQHF,TGTGCCAGTAGTATTTGGGGGACAGGGGATAGACTAAATCAGCCCCAGCATTTT
-,TRBJ1-3,TRBV7-2,-,CASSRGLSGNTIYF,TGTGCCAGCAGCCGGGGACTATCTGGAAACACCATATATTTT
-,TRBJ2-2,TRBV4-1,-,CASSQPTRGKTGELFF,TGCGCCAGCAGCCAGCCGACGAGAGGGAAAACCGGGGAGCTGTTTTTT
-,TRBJ2-1,TRBV10-3,TRBD2,CAISDPSTSGRSYNEQFF,TGTGCCATCAGTGATCCGTCAACTAGCGGGAGATCCTACAATGAGCAGTTCTTC
-,TRBJ1-4,TRBV14,-,CASSQAGGKLFF,TGTGCCAGCAGCCAAGCGGGGGGAAAACTGTTTTTT
-,TRBJ2-3,TRBV25-1,TRBD1,CASSDQAGGTQYF,TGTGCCAGCAGTGATCAGGCAGGGGGTACGCAGTATTTT
-,TRBJ1-1,TRBV4-1,-,CASSQVGGEAFF,TGCGCCAGCAGCCAGGTGGGGGGTGAAGCTTTCTTT
-,TRBJ1-2,TRBV6-1,-,CASSEYRRLTGGYTF,TGTGCCAGCAGTGAGTACAGGAGGCTTACGGGTGGCTACACCTTC
-,TRBJ1-1,TRBV5-3,-,CARSLPAGTDTEAFF,TGTGCCAGAAGCTTACCGGCAGGCACGGACACTGAAGCTTTCTTT
few,TRBJ2-7,TRBV2,-,CATVGDIPSYEQYF,TGTGCCACAGTGGGAGACATACCCTCCTACGAGCAGTACTTC
-,TRBJ2-7,TRBV9,TRBD1,CASSVAGQGIHEQYF,TGTGCCAGCAGCGTAGCAGGACAGGGGATCCACGAGCAGTACTTC
once,TRBJ1-6,TRBV5-4,-,CASSGPQGHLSPLHF,TGTGCCAGCAGCGGGCCCCAGGGTCACCTCTCACCCCTCCACTTT
-,TRBJ1-5,TRBV10-3,-,CAISEFGGPNQPQHF,TGTGCCATCAGTGAGTTTGGGGGGCCAAATCAGCCCCAGCATTTT
-,TRBJ2-5,TRBV5-1,TRBD2,CASSLEGRAQETQYF,TGCGCCAGCAGCTTGGAGGGGAGGGCACAAGAGACCCAGTACTTC
-,TRBJ2-2,TRBV19,TRBD1,CASSIWAGQGGTGELFF,TGTGCCAGTAGTATCTGGGCCGGACAGGGCGGGACCGGGGAGCTGTTTTTT
-,TRBJ2-5,TRBV4-2,-,CASSQSRGPQETQYF,TGTGCCAGCAGCCAATCTCGGGGGCCCCAAGAGACCCAGTACTTC
-,TRBJ2-5,TRBV6-6,-,CASRSPGMGETQYF,TGTGCCAGCAGATCGCCGGGGATGGGAGAGACCCAGTACTTC
-,TRBJ1-3,TRBV11-2,-,CASSRAGNTIYF,TGTGCCAGCAGCCGGGCTGGAAACACCATATATTTT
-,TRBJ1-2,TRBV5-4,TRBD1,CASSLGQGLGNYGYTF,TGTGCCAGCAGCTTGGGACAGGGGTTGGGAAACTATGGCTACACCTTC
-,TRBJ1-1,TRBV29-1,-,CSANQGNTEAFF,TGCAGCGCCAACCAGGGTAACACTGAAGCTTTCTTT
-,TRBJ2-7,TRBV6-5,-,CASSYSKGEQYF,TGTGCCAGCAGTTACTCAAAAGGCGAGCAGTACTTC
-,TRBJ2-7,TRBV6-1,TRBD1,CASSAFSPGQGSYEQYF,TGTGCCAGCAGTGCCTTCTCCCCGGGACAGGGTTCCTACGAGCAGTACTTC
-,TRBJ2-3,TRBV5-4,TRBD2,CASSLGLAGGGSTDTQYF,TGTGCCAGCAGCTTGGGACTAGCGGGGGGTGGGAGCACAGATACGCAGTATTTT
-,TRBJ2-7,TRBV30,-,CAWSVGGGYEQYF,TGTGCCTGGAGTGTAGGAGGGGGCTACGAGCAGTACTTC
few,TRBJ2-3,TRBV5-4,TRBD1,CASSLPRPGQGMDTQYF,TGTGCCAGCAGCCTGCCTAGACCGGGACAGGGGATGGATACGCAGTATTTT
medium-sized,TRBJ2-2,TRBV5-4,-,CASSWQAGELFF,TGTGCCAGCAGCTGGCAGGCCGGGGAGCTGTTTTTT
-,TRBJ1-1,TRBV27,TRBD1,CASRRQGLMNTEAFF,TGTGCCAGCAGGCGACAGGGGTTAATGAACACTGAAGCTTTCTTT
-,TRBJ2-1,TRBV18,TRBD2,CASSPPAGTNSEQFF,TGTGCCAGCTCACCACCGGCCGGGACTAATAGCGAGCAGTTCTTC